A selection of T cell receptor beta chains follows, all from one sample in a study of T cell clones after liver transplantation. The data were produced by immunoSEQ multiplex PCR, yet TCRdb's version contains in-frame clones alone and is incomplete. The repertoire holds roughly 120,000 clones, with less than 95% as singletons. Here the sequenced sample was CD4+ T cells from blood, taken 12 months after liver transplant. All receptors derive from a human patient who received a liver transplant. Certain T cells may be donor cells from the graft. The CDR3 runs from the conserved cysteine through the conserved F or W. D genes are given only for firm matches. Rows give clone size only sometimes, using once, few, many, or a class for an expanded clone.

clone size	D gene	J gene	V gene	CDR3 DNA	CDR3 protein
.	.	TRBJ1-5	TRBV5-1	TGCGCCAGCAGCCGGGCAGGGTTCCAGCCCCAGCATTTT	CASSRAGFQPQHF
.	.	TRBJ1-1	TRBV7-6	TGTGCCAGCAGCTTAAACCAGGGAATGAACACTGAAGCTTTCTTT	CASSLNQGMNTEAFF
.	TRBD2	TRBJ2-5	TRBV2	TGTGCCAGCACCCGGGAGGGGCCTGAGACCCAGTACTTC	CASTREGPETQYF
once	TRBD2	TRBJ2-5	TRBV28	TGTGCCAGCAGTCCCCCCCAAGTAGCGGGAAACGTTTATGGTCAGACCCAGTACTTC	CASSPPQVAGNVYGQTQYF
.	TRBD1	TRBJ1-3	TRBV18	TGTGCCAGCTCACAAGGGACAGGGGGAAACACCATATATTTT	CASSQGTGGNTIYF
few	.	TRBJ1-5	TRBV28	TGTGCCAGCCAGGTGGGTGATCAGCCCCAGCATTTT	CASQVGDQPQHF
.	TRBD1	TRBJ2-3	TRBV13	TGTGCCAGCAGCCGCATAGGCCCGGGGACAGCGATACCCACAGATACGCAGTATTTT	CASSRIGPGTAIPTDTQYF
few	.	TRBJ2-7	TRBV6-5	TGTGCCAGCTCGAAGGGACCCTTCTACGAGCAGTACTTC	CASSKGPFYEQYF
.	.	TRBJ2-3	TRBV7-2	TGTGCCAGCAGACGCCCGGCGACAGATACGCAGTATTTT	CASRRPATDTQYF
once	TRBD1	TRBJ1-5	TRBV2	TGTGCCAGCAGTATACTCGGGACAGGGAACAATCAGCCCCAGCATTTT	CASSILGTGNNQPQHF
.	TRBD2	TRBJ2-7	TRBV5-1	TGCGCCAGCAGCGAAAGCGGGGGTCCCGAGCAGTACTTC	CASSESGGPEQYF
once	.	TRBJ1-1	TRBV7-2	TGTGCCAGCTCGGCCTCGAGAACTGAAGCTTTCTTT	CASSASRTEAFF
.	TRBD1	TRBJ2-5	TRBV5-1	TGCGCCAGCAGCTTGGAGGACAGGGGTTTGTATTACGAGACCCAGTACTTC	CASSLEDRGLYYETQYF
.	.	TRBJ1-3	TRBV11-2	TGTGCCAGCAGGCCGCTTGTTTACTCTGGAAACACCATATATTTT	CASRPLVYSGNTIYF
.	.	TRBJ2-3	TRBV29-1	TGCAGCGTTGCCTACACTCGGGGAGGCAGCACAGATACGCAGTATTTT	CSVAYTRGGSTDTQYF
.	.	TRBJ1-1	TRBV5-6	TGTGCCAGCAGCTCTTATTTCCGGACGAACACTGAAGCTTTCTTT	CASSSYFRTNTEAFF
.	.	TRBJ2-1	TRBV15	TGTGCCACCAGCAGACAGGGGTCGGGCAATGAGCAGTTCTTC	CATSRQGSGNEQFF
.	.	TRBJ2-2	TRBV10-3	TGTGCCATCAGTGTTCCGGACAGAAACACCGGGGAGCTGTTTTTT	CAISVPDRNTGELFF
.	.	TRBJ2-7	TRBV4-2	TGTGCCAGCAGCCAAGAATGGCAAACCTCCTACGAGCAGTACTTC	CASSQEWQTSYEQYF
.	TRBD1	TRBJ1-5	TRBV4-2	TGTGCCAGCAGCCCTGGACAGGGATCGGGTCAGCCCCAGCATTTT	CASSPGQGSGQPQHF
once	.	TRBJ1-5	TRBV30	TGTGCCTGGAGTGTTCGTGGGGGCGGTCAGCCCCAGCATTTT	CAWSVRGGGQPQHF
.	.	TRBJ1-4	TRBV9	TGTGCCAGCAGCGTAGGCGGCCGATCTAATGAAAAACTGTTTTTT	CASSVGGRSNEKLFF
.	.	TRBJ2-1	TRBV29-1	TGCAGCGCTACAGGAATCACCTTTACCAGTGAGCAGTTCTTC	CSATGITFTSEQFF
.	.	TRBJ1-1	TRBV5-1	TGCGCCAGCAGCTCGGGACCCGGGGGGAACACTGAAGCTTTCTTT	CASSSGPGGNTEAFF
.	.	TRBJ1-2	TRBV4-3	TGCGCCAGCAAATCGGGCTTTAATGACTATGGCTACACCTTC	CASKSGFNDYGYTF
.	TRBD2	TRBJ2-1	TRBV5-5	TGTGCCAGCAGCTCCCTGGGGGCGGGAGGCTCCTACAATGAGCAGTTCTTC	CASSSLGAGGSYNEQFF
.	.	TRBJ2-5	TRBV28	TGTGCCGCAGGGGGAGGTCGGGAGACCCAGTACTTC	CAAGGGRETQYF
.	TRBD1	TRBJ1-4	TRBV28	TGTGCCAGCAGTTTTATAGGGACAGATAATGAAAAACTGTTTTTT	CASSFIGTDNEKLFF
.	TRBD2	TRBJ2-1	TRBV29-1	TGCAGCGTCTATAGATTAGCGGGACCCTACAATGAGCAGTTCTTC	CSVYRLAGPYNEQFF
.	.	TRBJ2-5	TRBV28	TGTGCCAGCAGTTTAAAGGGTGGCAGGGGCAAAGAGACCCAGTACTTC	CASSLKGGRGKETQYF
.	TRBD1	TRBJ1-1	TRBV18	TGTGCCAGCTCACCCTCAGGGGGCGCCAACACTGAAGCTTTCTTT	CASSPSGGANTEAFF
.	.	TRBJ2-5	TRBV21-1	TGTGCCAGCAGCGGGCTAGCGGGAGGGCCGTGTCGGGAGACCCAGTACTTC	CASSGLAGGPCRETQYF